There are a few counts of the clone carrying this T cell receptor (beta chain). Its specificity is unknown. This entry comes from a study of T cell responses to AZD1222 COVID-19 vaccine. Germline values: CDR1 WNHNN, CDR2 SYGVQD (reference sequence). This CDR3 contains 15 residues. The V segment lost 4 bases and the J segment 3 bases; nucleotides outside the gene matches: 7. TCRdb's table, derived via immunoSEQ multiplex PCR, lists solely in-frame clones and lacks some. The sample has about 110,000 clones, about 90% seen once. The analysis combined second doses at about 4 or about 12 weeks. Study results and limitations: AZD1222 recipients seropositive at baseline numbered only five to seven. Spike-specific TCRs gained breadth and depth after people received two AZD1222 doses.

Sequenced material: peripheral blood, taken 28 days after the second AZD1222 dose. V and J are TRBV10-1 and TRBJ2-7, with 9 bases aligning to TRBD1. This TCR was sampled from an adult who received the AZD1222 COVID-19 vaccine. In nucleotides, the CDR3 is TGCGCCAGCAGTGGACAGGACAGGGGTGACTACGAGCAGTACTTC. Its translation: CASSGQDRGDYEQYF.